This TCR beta chain was documented in a study of glioma-infiltrating T cells listed by TCRdb under 2016. With regard to the full study: TCR alpha- and beta-chain repertoires were sequenced from glioma tissue, non-neoplastic brain tissue and matched peripheral blood mononuclear cells. Each tissue-infiltrating repertoire was compared with the same patient's peripheral blood repertoire to measure divergence between tissue and blood T-cell populations. The paired cohort was made up of three low-grade glioma patients, about 8 primary glioblastoma patients and three non-glioma patients who contributed non-neoplastic brain tissue.

The iRepertoire nested amplicon-rescue multiplex PCR (arm-PCR) platform was used to amplify TCR alpha and beta CDR3 regions from RNA. The input for one-step reverse transcription and amplification was about 90-400 ng of tissue mRNA or PBMC total RNA. After bead purification, a secondary multiplex PCR added Illumina adapters, and libraries were gel-purified between 200 and 400 bp. Internal 6-nucleotide barcodes were carried by the libraries and were used for demultiplexing. The libraries were sequenced on an Illumina MiSeq using 2x220 or 2x250 nucleotide paired-end reads. The source study handled its data this way. Paired reads were merged with FLASH 1.2.11 and aligned to the GRCh37 human genome with BWA-MEM before extracting TRA and TRB reads. V and J assignment used an IMGT-derived reference of cassette sequences and CDR3 motifs that included pseudogenes. Three-frame translation of reads was performed, and productive CDR3s were defined as those with a C...FGXG motif and no stop codons. Clonotypes were defined as unique combinations of V-J cassette pair and CDR3 amino acid sequence. Reads were filtered by Hamming distance, with the threshold set by the sequence error rate of each sample in mapped regions. TCRdb handled the public reads itself, with Q25 trimming in fastp and clone calling in MiXCR, and kept productive beta chains. CDR3 protein sequences are deduplicated, and each keeps its most common genes and DNA. These V and J calls rely on TCRdb rather than the paper's analysis. Recorded for this sample are approximately 120,000 distinct CDR3 sequences; approximately 26% of them occurred a single time. The ten top clones hold around a third of the sample.

The investigation overall reported the following: Group comparisons rested on small numbers: three non-neoplastic, three low-grade glioma and several glioblastoma patients. VJ-independent divergence between tissue and blood was below expectation in non-neoplastic patients but above expectation in all gliomas, especially low-grade gliomas. Tissue and blood shared very few CDR3 sequences, a result attributed to high CDR3 diversity and limited sampling.

This clonotype was found a few times. Which antigen it targets is not known. There are no base qualities to consult, and no much larger clone falls within one base. CDR3 length: 13 amino acids, cysteine to phenylalanine. Just the 39-base CDR3 DNA is kept, in frame starting at base 1. Via the germline V gene (reference sequence), CDR1 is LNHDA and CDR2 SQIVND. V loses 10 bases, J loses 1 base, and the germline ends lie 13 bases apart. The chain joins TRBV19 to TRBJ1-1; a confident D gene designation cannot be given. The source material was glioma tissue, nonneoplastic brain tissue, or PBMCs (not recorded which). This receptor was obtained from a human donor with low-grade glioma or glioblastoma, undergoing nonglioma brain surgery, or in good health (not recorded which). The DNA sequence is as follows: TGTGCCATTGGTGGCCGCCGGAACACTGAAGCTTTCTTT. Its protein product is CAIGGRRNTEAFF.